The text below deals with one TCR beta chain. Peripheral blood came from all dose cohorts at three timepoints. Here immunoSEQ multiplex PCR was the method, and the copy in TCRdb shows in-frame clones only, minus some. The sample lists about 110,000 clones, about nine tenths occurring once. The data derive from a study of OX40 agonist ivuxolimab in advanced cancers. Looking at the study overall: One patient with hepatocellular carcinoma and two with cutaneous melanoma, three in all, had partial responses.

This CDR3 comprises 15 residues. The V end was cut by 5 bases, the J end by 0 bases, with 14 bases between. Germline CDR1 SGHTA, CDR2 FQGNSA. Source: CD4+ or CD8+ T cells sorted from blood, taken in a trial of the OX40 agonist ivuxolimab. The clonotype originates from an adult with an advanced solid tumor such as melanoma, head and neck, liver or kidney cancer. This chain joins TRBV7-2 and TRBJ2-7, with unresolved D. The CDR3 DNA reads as TGTGCCAGCAGCGCGCCTTACAGCAACTCCTACGAGCAGTACTTC. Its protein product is CASSAPYSNSYEQYF. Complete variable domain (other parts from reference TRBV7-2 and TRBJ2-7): GAGVSQSPSNKVTEKGKDVELRCDPISGHTALYWYRQSLGQGLEFLIYFQGNSAPDKSGLPSDRFSAERTGGSVSTLTIQRTQQEDSAVYLCASSAPYSNSYEQYFGPGTRLTVT.